These T cell receptor beta chains were read from a single sample in a study of blood T cell repertoires in COVID-19. The data were produced by immunoSEQ multiplex PCR, yet TCRdb's version contains in-frame clones alone and is incomplete. The sample yields a few hundred thousand clones, roughly 85% seen once. Sequenced: peripheral blood. The receptors derive from a woman younger than 30 with acute or convalescent COVID-19. Both conserved end residues are part of each CDR3. The order of the fields is J gene, clone size, D gene, V gene, CDR3 DNA, CDR3 protein. The D gene is left open where the match is weak. Size is omitted from some rows. Given values are once, few, many or a class for expanded clones.

TRBJ2-5 - TRBD2 TRBV27 TGTGCCAGCAGTTTATCACTAGCGCAAGAGACCCAGTACTTC CASSLSLAQETQYF
TRBJ2-2 - - TRBV28 TGTGCCAGCATCGCGACCGGGGAGCTGTTTTTT CASIATGELFF
TRBJ1-4 once TRBD1 TRBV7-9 TGTGCCAGCAGCCCGGGACAGGGTAATGAAAAACTGTTTTTT CASSPGQGNEKLFF
TRBJ1-3 few TRBD1 TRBV10-2 TGCGCCAGCAGGACAGGGGCCACTGGAAACACCATATATTTT CASRTGATGNTIYF
TRBJ2-7 - - TRBV11-2 TGTGCCAGCAGCCCCAAACAACTCTGGGACTTATTCTCCTACGAGCAGTACTTC CASSPKQLWDLFSYEQYF
TRBJ1-1 - TRBD1 TRBV2 TGTGCCAGCGACCTAGGACAGGGCGCCACTGAAGCTTTCTTT CASDLGQGATEAFF
TRBJ1-1 - - TRBV18 TGTGCCAGCTCACCTAAACAGATGAACACTGAAGCTTTCTTT CASSPKQMNTEAFF
TRBJ2-1 - - TRBV27 TGTGCCAGCAGTCTAACCCGGGACTTTCTTGGGCGGGAGCAGTTCTTC CASSLTRDFLGREQFF
TRBJ2-1 many TRBD1 TRBV18 TGTGCCAGCTCACCACAGGCGACAGGGGACAATGAGCAGTTCTTC CASSPQATGDNEQFF
TRBJ2-5 once - TRBV5-1 TGCGCCAGCAGCTTGGGGGCGGGTAGTGAGACCCAGTACTTC CASSLGAGSETQYF
TRBJ1-2 few - TRBV28 TGTGCCAGCAGTTTATCGCAGACGGGTCAGACGTATGGCTACACCTTC CASSLSQTGQTYGYTF
TRBJ2-2 - TRBD2 TRBV15 TGTGCCACCAGCAGCCCAAAGGGACTAGCGGGACTTACCGGGGAGCTGTTTTTT CATSSPKGLAGLTGELFF
TRBJ2-5 - TRBD1 TRBV2 TGTGCCAGCGGCTACAGGGGGCGCCTGGAGACCCAGTACTTC CASGYRGRLETQYF
TRBJ2-5 once - TRBV10-3 TGTGCCATAGCGCAGGGGTCCGGGGGGGAGACCCAGTACTTC CAIAQGSGGETQYF
TRBJ1-5 - - TRBV4-3 TGCGCCAGCAGCCAACAGCTGACAGGCAATCAGCCCCAGCATTTT CASSQQLTGNQPQHF
TRBJ2-5 once - TRBV2 TGTGCCAGCAGTGGGAGTCACCTCCTGGGGACCCAGTACTTC CASSGSHLLGTQYF
TRBJ2-3 - TRBD1 TRBV7-9 TGTGCCAGCAGCCTACAGGGGGCGGCAGATACGCAGTATTTT CASSLQGAADTQYF
TRBJ2-1 - TRBD1 TRBV10-1 TGCGCCAGCAGTGACCCATCTGGGACAGGGGGCCACAATGAGCAGTTCTTC CASSDPSGTGGHNEQFF
TRBJ1-2 - - TRBV3-1/TRBV3-2 TGTGCCAGCAGCCAAGAACAGGAACTTAACTATGGCTACACCTTC CASSQEQELNYGYTF
TRBJ2-7 few TRBD1 TRBV18 TGTGCCAGCTCACCAGGGTGGGCAGGGGGCTACGAGCAGTACTTC CASSPGWAGGYEQYF
TRBJ2-1 - - TRBV6-2/TRBV6-3 TGTGCCAGCAGTGGGCGGGAAATCTACAATGAGCAGTTCTTC CASSGREIYNEQFF
TRBJ1-5 - - TRBV7-2 TGTGCCAGCAGCTTAGGCAGGGCATATCAGCCCCAGCATTTT CASSLGRAYQPQHF
TRBJ1-5 - TRBD1 TRBV7-9 TGTGCCAGCAGCTTAGATGCAGGGGGGCCCCAGCATTTT CASSLDAGGPQHF
TRBJ2-7 - TRBD2 TRBV4-3 TGCGCCAGCAGCCAAGATACGAGTAGCGGGCGCTACGAGCAGTACTTC CASSQDTSSGRYEQYF
TRBJ2-7 - - TRBV6-2/TRBV6-3 TGTGCCAGCAGTTTTAGAAAGCGGGTCTCCTACGAGCAGTACTTC CASSFRKRVSYEQYF
TRBJ2-2 - TRBD1 TRBV24-1 TGTGCCACCAGCTCGACAGGGCTCGGCACCGGGGAGCTGTTTTTT CATSSTGLGTGELFF
TRBJ2-3 - TRBD1 TRBV5-1 TGCGCCAGCAGCTTCGAAACAGGGGTAGCAGGCACAGATACGCAGTATTTT CASSFETGVAGTDTQYF
TRBJ2-7 - TRBD2 TRBV27 TGTGCCAGCAGAAAACACGGACTAGCGGGAGGGGCCTACGAGCAGTACTTC CASRKHGLAGGAYEQYF
TRBJ1-1 - - TRBV28 TGTGCCAGCAGTTCCCCAGGCCTGAACACTGAAGCTTTCTTT CASSSPGLNTEAFF
TRBJ1-1 - - TRBV19 TGTGCCAGTAGTATCATAGGGGTGAATGAAGCTTTCTTT CASSIIGVNEAFF
TRBJ1-2 - - TRBV5-1 TGCGCCAGCAGCGACTGGGTGGGGCGCGATGGCTACACCTTC CASSDWVGRDGYTF
TRBJ2-3 few - TRBV3-1/TRBV3-2 TGTGCCAGCACAAGACAGAACACAGATACGCAGTATTTT CASTRQNTDTQYF
TRBJ1-5 - - TRBV19 TGTGCCAGTAGTATTCCCGGTAATCAGCCCCAGCATTTT CASSIPGNQPQHF
TRBJ2-1 once TRBD2 TRBV30 TGTGCCTGGAGTATACGGACTAGCAGGGTGGGTGAGCAGTTCTTC CAWSIRTSRVGEQFF
TRBJ2-1 - - TRBV11-2 TGTGCCAGCAGCTTAGAGTCTAGGTACAATGAGCAGTTCTTC CASSLESRYNEQFF
TRBJ2-5 - TRBD2 TRBV5-1 TGCGCCAGCAGCTTGGTTTCGGTGCGGGGGGGCACCCAGTACTTC CASSLVSVRGGTQYF
TRBJ2-7 - - TRBV6-5 TGTGCCAGCAGTTCCCCCGGGAGCAGGTCCTACGAGCAGTACTTC CASSSPGSRSYEQYF
TRBJ1-5 - - TRBV6-5 TGTGCCAGCACCGAACAGGCCTTGAAGCATTTT CASTEQALKHF
TRBJ2-2 - TRBD2 TRBV19 TGTGCCAGTCATACCGGGACTACTAACACCGGGGAGCTGTTTTTT CASHTGTTNTGELFF
TRBJ2-6 - TRBD2 TRBV5-1 TGCGCCAGCAGCCGGGGGACTAGCGGGAGGTCTGGGGCCAACGTCCTGACTTTC CASSRGTSGRSGANVLTF
TRBJ1-2 - - TRBV27 TGTGCCAGCGGCCCGCCGGGGGTGACTTATGGCTACACCTTC CASGPPGVTYGYTF
TRBJ2-2 - TRBD1 TRBV28 TGTGCCAGCAGTTTTCGTAGGGACAGTACGAACACCGGGGAGCTGTTTTTT CASSFRRDSTNTGELFF
TRBJ2-6 - TRBD1 TRBV29-1 TGCAGCGCCCGGTATGGGGACAGGTCCTCTGGGGCCAACGTCCTGACTTTC CSARYGDRSSGANVLTF
TRBJ1-5 - TRBD1 TRBV29-1 TGCAGCGTCTCACAGGGGAGAGTCGGGCAGCCCCAGCATTTT CSVSQGRVGQPQHF
TRBJ2-1 - TRBD2 TRBV7-7 TGTGCTAGCAGCCCCGCCGGACTAGCGGGAGTTGAGCAGTTCTTC CASSPAGLAGVEQFF